This TCR beta chain stems from a study of CD8 T cells in Susac syndrome. Study information: Among sequenced Susac syndrome patients, about 6 had active disease and roughly eight were in remission. Blood was drawn from Susac syndrome patients while they were therapy-naive, on corticosteroids, or on intravenous immunoglobulin alone.

The Susac syndrome patients fit the recently defined diagnostic criteria for definite or probable disease. The junction had 4 bases not matched to a gene; V was cut back by 4 bases and J by 5 bases. CDR1 SGHDN and CDR2 FVKESK come from the germline V gene. CDR3 size: 13 residues. Random hexamers were used to reverse transcribe 0.5 to 1 ug of RNA. The immunoSEQ assay covered 54 Vbeta and 13 Jbeta segments for CDR3. One entry per CDR3 protein, called by TCRdb with MiXCR from the immunoSEQ multiplex PCR reads. The sample lists over 150,000 distinct CDR3 sequences, about 96% occurring once. The receptor comes from a human donor with Susac syndrome. The chain joins TRBV14 to TRBJ2-7; TRBD2 aligns across 8 bases. The sequenced sample consisted of CD4+ T cells from PBMCs. This CDR3 reads CASSRGTRDEQYF. The CDR3 DNA is TGTGCCAGCAGCCGTGGGACTAGAGACGAGCAGTACTTC.